This T cell receptor beta chain was recorded in a study of shared clonotypes between healthy human individuals. Study overall: Contributing individuals were a couple of females and three males aged 18 to 49.

At a deep level, the assay was run. Replicate PCRs were loaded with roughly 0.3 ug DNA from unsorted PBMC, about 30,000 T cell genomes. Assay used: immunoSEQ multiplex PCR; TCRdb lists only in-frame clones, some missing. Here the sample spans fewer than 650,000 clones, around 81% being singletons. The CDR3 contains 13 residues. The V gene's germline CDR1 is MDHEN and CDR2 SYDVKM. HIV-negative, healthy adults without recent acute infections or vaccinations were the donors. The sequence was obtained from a middle-aged woman in good health. Some clones in this sample may be carry-over from other donors' samples. The source material was PBMCs. The chain joins TRBV28 to TRBJ2-2; D perhaps matches TRBD2 (6 bases). In DNA form, the CDR3 reads TGTGTCACACAGGCGGGGCCCACCGGGGAGCTGTTTTTT. Translating it yields CVTQAGPTGELFF.